This T cell receptor (beta chain) was obtained from a study of blood T cell repertoires in COVID-19. Study background: Samples came from the United States, Italy and Spain, spanning acute and convalescent COVID-19. From T cells, B-cell-depleted T cells, or PBMCs came the material, which was cDNA or gDNA.

V lost 4 bases to trimming and J lost 2 bases; unmatched junction nucleotides: 9. The CDR3 contains 18 residues. Germline CDR1 is SEHNR and CDR2 is FQNEAQ (reference sequence). Authors' methods: Amplification of reference gene primers provided the estimated nucleated cell counts. Sequencing was performed with immunoSEQ multiplex PCR; in TCRdb, only in-frame clones are kept and a portion is missing. V, J and clone size are taken as reported in that table, and D and trimming were inferred from the DNA itself. The sample yields 120,000 to 150,000 clones, approximately 91% seen once. This sequence originates from a man in his fifties or sixties with active or convalescent COVID-19. The rearrangement joins TRBV7-9 to TRBJ2-1; 12 bases are shared with TRBD2. Sample: peripheral blood. CDR3: CASSSPTSGSPTYNEQFF. The CDR3 nucleotides read TGTGCCAGCAGCTCCCCGACTAGCGGGAGCCCCACCTACAATGAGCAGTTCTTC.